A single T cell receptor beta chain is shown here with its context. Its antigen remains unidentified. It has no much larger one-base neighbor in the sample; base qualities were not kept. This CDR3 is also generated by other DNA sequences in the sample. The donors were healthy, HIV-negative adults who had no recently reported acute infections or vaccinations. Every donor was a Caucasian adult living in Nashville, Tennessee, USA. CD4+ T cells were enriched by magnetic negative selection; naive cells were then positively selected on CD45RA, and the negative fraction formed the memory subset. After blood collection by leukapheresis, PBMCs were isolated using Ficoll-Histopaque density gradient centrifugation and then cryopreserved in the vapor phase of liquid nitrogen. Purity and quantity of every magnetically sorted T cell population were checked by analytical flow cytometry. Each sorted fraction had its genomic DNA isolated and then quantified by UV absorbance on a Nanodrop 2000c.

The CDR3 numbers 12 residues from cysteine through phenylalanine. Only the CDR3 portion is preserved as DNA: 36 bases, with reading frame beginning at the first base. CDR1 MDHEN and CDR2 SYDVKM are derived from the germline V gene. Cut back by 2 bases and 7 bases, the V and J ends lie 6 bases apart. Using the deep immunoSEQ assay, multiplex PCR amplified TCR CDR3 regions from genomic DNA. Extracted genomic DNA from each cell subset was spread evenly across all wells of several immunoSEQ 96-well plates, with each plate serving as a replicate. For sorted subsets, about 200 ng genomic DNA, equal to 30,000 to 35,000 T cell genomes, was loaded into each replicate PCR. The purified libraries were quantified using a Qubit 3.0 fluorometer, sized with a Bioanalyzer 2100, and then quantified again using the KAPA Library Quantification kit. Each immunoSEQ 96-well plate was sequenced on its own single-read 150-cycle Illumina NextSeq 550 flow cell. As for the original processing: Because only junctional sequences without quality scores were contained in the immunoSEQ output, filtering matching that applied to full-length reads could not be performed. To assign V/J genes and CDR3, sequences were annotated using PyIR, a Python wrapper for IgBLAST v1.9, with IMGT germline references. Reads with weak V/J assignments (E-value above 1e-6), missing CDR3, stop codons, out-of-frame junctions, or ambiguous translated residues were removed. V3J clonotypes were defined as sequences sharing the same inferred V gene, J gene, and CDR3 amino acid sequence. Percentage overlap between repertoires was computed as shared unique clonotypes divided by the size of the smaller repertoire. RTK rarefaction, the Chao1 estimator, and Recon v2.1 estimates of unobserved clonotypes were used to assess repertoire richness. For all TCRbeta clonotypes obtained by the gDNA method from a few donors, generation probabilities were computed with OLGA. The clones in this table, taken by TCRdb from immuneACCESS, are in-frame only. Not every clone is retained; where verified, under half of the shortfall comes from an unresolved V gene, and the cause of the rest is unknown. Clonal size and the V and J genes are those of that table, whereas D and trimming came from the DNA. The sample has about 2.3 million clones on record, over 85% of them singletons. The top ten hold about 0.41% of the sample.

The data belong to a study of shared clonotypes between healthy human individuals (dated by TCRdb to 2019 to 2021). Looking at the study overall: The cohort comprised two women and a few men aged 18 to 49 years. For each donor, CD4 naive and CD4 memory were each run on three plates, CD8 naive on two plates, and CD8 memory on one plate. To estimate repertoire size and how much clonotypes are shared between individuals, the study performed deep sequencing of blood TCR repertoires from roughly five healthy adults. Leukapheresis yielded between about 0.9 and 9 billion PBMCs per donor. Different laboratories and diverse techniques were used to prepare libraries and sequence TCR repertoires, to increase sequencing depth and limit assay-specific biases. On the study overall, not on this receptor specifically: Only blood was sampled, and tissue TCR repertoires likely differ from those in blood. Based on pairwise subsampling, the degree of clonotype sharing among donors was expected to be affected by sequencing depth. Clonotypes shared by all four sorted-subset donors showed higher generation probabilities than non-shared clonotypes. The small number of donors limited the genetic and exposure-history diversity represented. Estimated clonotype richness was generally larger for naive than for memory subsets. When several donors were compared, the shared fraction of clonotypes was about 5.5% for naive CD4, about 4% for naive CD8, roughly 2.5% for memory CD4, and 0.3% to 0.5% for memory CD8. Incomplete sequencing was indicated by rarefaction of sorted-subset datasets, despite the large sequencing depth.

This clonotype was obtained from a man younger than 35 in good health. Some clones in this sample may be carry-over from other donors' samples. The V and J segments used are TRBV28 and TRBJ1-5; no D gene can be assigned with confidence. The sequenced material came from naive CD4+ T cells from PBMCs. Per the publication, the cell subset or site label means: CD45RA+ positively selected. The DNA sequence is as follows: TGTGCCAGCAGTTTAGAGCGGCAGCCCCAGCATTTT. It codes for CASSLERQPQHF.